The 27 T cell receptor beta chains below come from one sample, sequenced in a study of identical twins. TCRdb reprocessed the 5' RACE reads with MiXCR, giving one entry per CDR3 protein. The sample consists of 600,000 to 700,000 distinct CDR3 sequences, 20% to 25% of them appearing once. This sample was shared with a second study, whose subject was T cells expressing NK-cell markers.

Material: PBMCs. These receptors came from a young woman in good health.

The rearrangement joins TRBV10-3 to TRBJ1-2; D is possibly TRBD1 (5 bases). V lost 10 bases and J lost 3, with 18 bases in between. This CDR3 comprises 14 residues. Germline V CDR1 and CDR2: ENHRY, SYGVKD. This chain's CDR3 is CATPAGNPYYGYTF. CDR3 bases: TGTGCCACCCCCGCAGGGAACCCCTACTATGGCTACACCTTC.

This clonotype was seen a handful of times. The chain is built from TRBV6-1 and TRBJ2-7; a weak D match, TRBD1 (6 bases). V lost 6 bases, J lost 4 bases, and 19 bases lay in between. CDR1 and CDR2 (germline): MNHNS, SASEGT. The CDR3 length is 15 residues. The CDR3 DNA sequence: TGTGCCAGCAGCAAACTGGGGGCCCGACGATACGAGCAGTACTTC. Its protein product is CASSKLGARRYEQYF.

This clonotype was counted only a few times. The chain combines TRBV24-1 with TRBJ2-2; 7 bases are a match to TRBD1. Trimming cost V 6 bases and J 1 base; bases outside gene matches: 4. Per the germline V gene, CDR1 is KGHDR and CDR2 is SFDVKD. The length of the CDR3 is 15 residues. CDR3 sequence (DNA): TGTGCCACCAGTAGAAACAGGGGGAACACCGGGGAGCTGTTTTTT. Residues: CATSRNRGNTGELFF.

V and J are TRBV6-4 and TRBJ2-3, with D possibly TRBD2 on 5 matching bases. Germline-derived CDR1 and CDR2 are MRHNA and SNTAGT. The V and J ends lost 0 bases and 1 base respectively, with 11 bases between them. The CDR3 extends over 16 amino acids. CDR3 coding DNA: TGTGCCAGCAGTGACTCCGTATTGGGAGGCACAGATACGCAGTATTTT. This encodes CASSDSVLGGTDTQYF.

V is TRBV4-3 and J is TRBJ2-1; 16 bases fit TRBD2. The germline V gene encodes CDR1 LGHNA and CDR2 YSLEER. V trimming: 0 bases; J trimming: 15 bases; junction bases outside the gene matches: 11. CDR3 length: 17 amino acids. CDR3 amino acids: CASSQDITGTSGRAPFF. As DNA, the CDR3 is TGCGCCAGCAGCCAAGATATAACCGGGACTAGCGGGAGGGCCCCGTTCTTC.

The rearrangement joins TRBV12-3 or TRBV12-4 to TRBJ2-4; D is perhaps TRBD1 or TRBD2 (6 bases each). The CDR3 is 13 residues long. The V gene lost 7 bases and the J gene lost 2 bases, with 9 bases spanning the gap. CDR3 DNA: TGTGCCAGCACCGGGGGCCCCAAAAACATTCAGTACTTC. Its protein product is CASTGGPKNIQYF.

The V gene is TRBV20-1, the J gene TRBJ2-7, with unresolved D. The germline gives CDR1 DFQATT, CDR2 SNEGSKA (reference sequence). V lost 6 bases, J lost 6 bases, and 18 bases lay in between. The CDR3 covers 13 residues. The CDR3 reads CSADLVAHPEQYF. The CDR3 bases are TGCAGTGCCGACCTCGTCGCTCATCCCGAGCAGTACTTC.

The chain couples TRBV6-5 to TRBJ2-3; D might be TRBD1 or TRBD2, each matching 5 bases. Trimming pared 2 bases from V and 1 base from J, leaving 16 bases between. This CDR3 region has 17 residues. Germline V gene data show CDR1 as MNHEY and CDR2 as SVGAGI. In DNA form, the CDR3 reads TGTGCCAGCAGTTACGCAATGAGGGGATGGGGCACAGATACGCAGTATTTT. Its protein product is CASSYAMRGWGTDTQYF.

This clonotype was observed a few times. The chain carries TRBV12-3 or TRBV12-4 and TRBJ2-7, with D perhaps matching TRBD1 (5 bases). Trimming took 4 bases from V and 4 from J, leaving 17 bases between them. CDR3 length: 15 residues. This CDR3 reads CASSSQGLRLYEQYF. The CDR3 region has the DNA TGTGCCAGCAGTTCCCAGGGATTACGGCTTTACGAGCAGTACTTC.

This clonotype was recorded at least ten times. The chain couples TRBV7-2 to TRBJ1-1, with D tentatively TRBD1 (5 bases). The CDR3 extends over 12 amino acids. Germline V CDR1 and CDR2: SGHTA, FQGNSA. Trimming pared 4 bases from V and 12 bases from J, leaving 15 bases between. The CDR3 DNA sequence: TGTGCCAGCAGCTCCACCGGGACGGTATCTTTCTTT. The encoded protein is CASSSTGTVSFF.

In this sample, this clonotype turned up many times. The chain couples TRBV5-1 to TRBJ2-1, with D perhaps given as TRBD1 or TRBD2 (6 bases each). Trimming pared 4 bases from V and 4 bases from J, leaving 12 bases between. CDR3 length: 14 amino acids. Germline CDR1 reads SGHRS; CDR2 reads YFSETQ. The CDR3 region is CASSPGGRYNEQFF. CDR3 bases: TGCGCCAGCAGCCCCGGGGGCAGGTACAATGAGCAGTTCTTC.

By proportion, this clonotype is medium-sized. CDR3 in DNA: TGTGCCAGCCGCCTTGAGGGGGGTATCAATGAGCAGTTCTTC. Protein sequence: CASRLEGGINEQFF. V gene TRBV12-3 or TRBV12-4 combines with J gene TRBJ2-1; D is perhaps TRBD1 or TRBD2 (6 bases each). Trimming cost V 8 bases and J 6 bases, with 17 bases left between them. CDR3 length: 14 residues.

In this sample, this clonotype turned up a few times. The V and J genes are TRBV6-1 and TRBJ2-3; 9 bases are a match to TRBD2. The length of the CDR3 is 16 residues. Germline V lookup: CDR1 MNHNS, CDR2 SASEGT. Trimming removed 6 bases from V and 1 base from J; junction bases left unmatched: 8. The DNA of the CDR3 is TGTGCCAGCAGGTTCCTTATAGCGGGAGGCACAGATACGCAGTATTTT. This sequence encodes CASRFLIAGGTDTQYF.

The chain links TRBV2 to TRBJ2-1; the D gene is possibly TRBD1 (6 bases). From germline, CDR1 is SNHLY and CDR2 FYNNEI. The CDR3 has 15 residues. The ends were cut back, 7 bases at V and 1 base at J, with 14 bases in the middle. CDR3 sequence (DNA): TGTGCCAGCACTGGGGGCAGGGCTTCCTACAATGAGCAGTTCTTC. Encoded protein: CASTGGRASYNEQFF.

At least ten counts were recorded for this clonotype. The chain recombines TRBV2 with TRBJ2-1; possibly TRBD1 for D (5 bases). With 6 bases removed from V and 4 bases from J, the gap between germline ends came to 16 bases. CDR1 and CDR2 (germline): SNHLY, FYNNEI. The CDR3 runs to 15 residues. The CDR3, as DNA: TGTGCCAGCAGCCGTCTTGGGGCCCCTTACAATGAGCAGTTCTTC. Its protein product is CASSRLGAPYNEQFF.

The chain links TRBV6-5 to TRBJ1-4, with D hard to call. CDR1 is MNHEY and CDR2 is SVGAGI in the germline V gene. V was pared by 5 bases and J by 7 bases, with 17 bases between. This CDR3 has 15 amino acids. The CDR3 spells CASSHLLEGGEKLFF. CDR3 bases: TGTGCCAGCAGTCACCTCTTGGAAGGCGGTGAAAAACTGTTTTTT.

The table lists this clonotype with a few counts. This sequence joins TRBV12-3 or TRBV12-4 and TRBJ1-5; D is ambiguous. The CDR3 loop spans 16 amino acids. V lost 2 bases and J lost 2, with 13 bases in between. The CDR3 nucleotides read TGTGCCAGCAGTTTATCGGGCAGGACGCGCAATCAGCCCCAGCATTTT. It is translated as CASSLSGRTRNQPQHF.

This sequence joins TRBV9 and TRBJ2-7; D might be TRBD1 or TRBD2, each matching 5 bases. Germline V gives CDR1 SGDLS, CDR2 YYNGEE. CDR3 size: 13 residues. V lost 9 bases to trimming and J lost 6 bases, with 19 bases between them. Here the CDR3 reads CAIRDAAVGEQYF. In DNA, the CDR3 is TGTGCCATCAGGGACGCCGCTGTCGGCGAGCAGTACTTC.

V is TRBV12-3 or TRBV12-4 and J is TRBJ2-2; D possibly corresponds to TRBD2 (5 bases). The CDR3 is 14 amino acids. Trimming removed 1 base from V and 10 bases from J, with 13 bases in between. The CDR3 spells CASSLGGPFEELFF. The CDR3 coding sequence is TGTGCCAGCAGTTTAGGCGGGCCTTTTGAGGAGCTGTTTTTT.

The chain links TRBV5-6 to TRBJ2-7; D may be TRBD2 (6 bases). V was clipped by 4 bases and J by 0 bases, with 14 bases between them. The CDR3 covers 15 residues. Germline loops: CDR1 SGHDT, CDR2 YYEEEE. CDR3 in amino acids: CASSPGVADSYEQYF. CDR3 DNA: TGTGCCAGCAGCCCCGGGGTAGCGGACTCCTACGAGCAGTACTTC.

The chain couples TRBV3-1 to TRBJ2-3, with D possibly TRBD2 on 5 matching bases. Germline lookup yields CDR1 LGHDT and CDR2 YNNKEL (reference sequence). There are 15 residues in the CDR3. Trimming left V 2 bases short and J 0 bases short, with 9 bases between. The CDR3 reads CASSQYTGSTDTQYF. The CDR3, as DNA: TGTGCCAGCAGCCAATATACGGGAAGCACAGATACGCAGTATTTT.

This chain uses TRBV5-1 with TRBJ2-7; D is perhaps TRBD1 (7 bases). The CDR3 is 15 amino acids. CDR1 SGHRS and CDR2 YFSETQ come from the germline V gene. Trimming removed 6 bases from V and 3 bases from J, with 19 bases in between. The CDR3 region is CASKWGDRDFYEQYF. CDR3 DNA sequence: TGCGCCAGCAAGTGGGGAGACAGGGACTTCTACGAGCAGTACTTC. The full variable domain, rest sourced from reference TRBV5-1 and TRBJ2-7, is KAGVTQTPRYLIKTRGQQVTLSCSPISGHRSVSWYQQTPGQGLQFLFEYFSETQRNKGNFPGRFSGRQFSNSRSEMNVSTLELGDSALYLCASKWGDRDFYEQYFGPGTRLTVT.

The V and J genes are TRBV4-2 and TRBJ1-2; D is ambiguous. V was cut by 1 base and J by 8 bases, with 8 bases left in between. Germline V lookup: CDR1 LGHNA, CDR2 YNFKEQ. The CDR3 runs 12 residues. The CDR3 sequence: CASSQGMSGYTF. CDR3 nucleotides: TGTGCCAGCAGCCAAGGAATGAGCGGCTACACCTTC.

A few counts support this clonotype. The chain has TRBV29-1 and TRBJ1-5, with D maybe TRBD1 (6 bases). The CDR3 sequence is 16 residues long. V lost 5 bases to trimming and J lost 0 bases, with 17 bases between them. The V gene's germline CDR1 is SQVTM and CDR2 ANQGSEA. In nucleotides, the CDR3 is TGCAGCGTTCCTCAACCGGGACAAGTTAGCAATCAGCCCCAGCATTTT. This sequence encodes CSVPQPGQVSNQPQHF.

This clonotype was detected only a few times. This rearrangement joins TRBV20-1 to TRBJ2-1; D unclear. The germline V gene encodes CDR1 DFQATT and CDR2 SNEGSKA (reference sequence). The CDR3 has 16 amino acids. Trimming took 6 bases from V and 4 from J, leaving 22 bases between them. CDR3 protein: CSAPPRLHFKYNEQFF. As DNA, the CDR3 is TGCAGTGCCCCCCCCCGACTCCATTTTAAATACAATGAGCAGTTCTTC.

This clonotype has at least ten counts. This chain joins TRBV20-1 and TRBJ2-3; D call uncertain. Germline CDR1 reads DFQATT; CDR2 reads SNEGSKA (reference sequence). The CDR3 consists of 13 residues. V gave up 3 bases and J gave up 6 bases, with 13 bases separating them. The CDR3 DNA follows: TGCAGTGCTAGTCGAAAGGGTGTGGATACGCAGTATTTT. Translation gives CSASRKGVDTQYF.

This clonotype was counted between two and nine times. The rearrangement joins TRBV20-1 to TRBJ1-2; TRBD1 matches at 10 bases. With 4 bases clipped from V and 8 bases from J, the junction kept 4 bases outside the gene matches. CDR3 length: 12 residues. Germline CDR1 and CDR2: DFQATT and SNEGSKA (reference sequence). CDR3 DNA sequence: TGCAGTGCTACGGACAGGGGGGCGGGCTACACCTTC. This encodes CSATDRGAGYTF.